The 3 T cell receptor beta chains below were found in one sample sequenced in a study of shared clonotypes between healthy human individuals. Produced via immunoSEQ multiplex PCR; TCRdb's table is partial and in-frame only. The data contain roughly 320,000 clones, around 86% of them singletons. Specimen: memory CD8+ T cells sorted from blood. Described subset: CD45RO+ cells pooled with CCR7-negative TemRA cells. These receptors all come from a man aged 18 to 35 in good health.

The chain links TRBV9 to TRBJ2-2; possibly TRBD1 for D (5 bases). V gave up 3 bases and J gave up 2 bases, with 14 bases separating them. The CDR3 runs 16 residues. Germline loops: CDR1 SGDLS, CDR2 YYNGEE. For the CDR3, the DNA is TGTGCCAGCAGCGGCCAGGGTTCTATTAACACCGGGGAGCTGTTTTTT. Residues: CASSGQGSINTGELFF.

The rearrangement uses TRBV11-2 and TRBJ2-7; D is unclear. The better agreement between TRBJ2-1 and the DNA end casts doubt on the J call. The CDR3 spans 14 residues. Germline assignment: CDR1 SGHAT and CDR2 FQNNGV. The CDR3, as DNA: TGTGCCAGCAGCTTAGTCGGCAGTTACAATGAGCAGTTCTTC. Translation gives CASSLVGSYNEQFF.

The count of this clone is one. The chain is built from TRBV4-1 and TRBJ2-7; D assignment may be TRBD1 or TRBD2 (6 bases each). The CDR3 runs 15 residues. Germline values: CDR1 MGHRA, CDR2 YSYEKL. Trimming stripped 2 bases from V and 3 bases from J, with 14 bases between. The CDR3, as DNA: TGCGCCAGCAGCCAAACAGACGGGGGCTACTACGAGCAGTACTTC. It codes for CASSQTDGGYYEQYF.